The present TCR beta chain was sequenced within a study of blood T cell repertoires in COVID-19 (dated by TCRdb to 2020 to 2022). Notes on the research overall: Samples covering the acute and convalescent phases of COVID-19 were provided by collaborators in the United States, Italy and Spain. Deeply sampled blood TCRbeta repertoires from subjects exposed to, actively infected with, or recovered from COVID-19 were included in the dataset. The samples were drawn from two sources: the first 160 participants of the ongoing ImmuneRACE study, and about 1,300 subjects contributed by 6 global collaborators. Where available, HLA class I and class II types were taken from metadata supplied by the sample provider and were not determined by assay-based typing. The repertoires were released in a freely available public database meant as a resource for research on the immune response to SARS-CoV-2. A de-identified subject ID, COVID-19 status, age in years and sex were almost always included in the sample metadata. The material from the prospective study consisted of cDNA or gDNA derived from T cells, B-cell-depleted T cells, or PBMCs.

TCRbeta CDR3 regions were amplified from genomic DNA using the immunoSEQ Assay, a bias-controlled multiplex PCR. From the authors' description of their analysis: Within the assay, amplification of reference gene primers was used to estimate how many nucleated cells each sample contained. Sequence reads were collapsed and filtered to measure the absolute abundance of every unique TCRbeta CDR3 rearrangement. For each sample, productive Simpson clonality was calculated as the square root of Simpson's diversity index across productive rearrangements. TCRdb's version of the immuneACCESS table is confined to in-frame rearrangements and falls short of the full clone set. An unresolved V gene accounts for under half of the shortfall where checked; the remainder is of unknown origin. The DNA gave D and trimming, while V, J and clone size come from that table. The table for this sample lists 150,000 to 200,000 clones; around 80% of them were counted only once. The top ten hold around 19% of the sample.

Summary of the overall study and its limitations: The quantity of clinical and demographic metadata differed by source and by participant and was supplied without curation.

Whole blood was collected in K2EDTA tubes by collaborating institutions according to the institutions' own protocols. Collaborator samples were shipped for TCRbeta analysis as frozen whole blood, isolated PBMCs, or DNA extracted from either sample type. A word on this clone: Its target antigen remains unknown. Base-call qualities are not available, and no considerably larger clone is one nucleotide away.

CDR1 LGHDT and CDR2 YNNKEL were looked up in the germline V gene (reference sequence). The CDR3 has 19 amino acids, counting the end cysteine and phenylalanine. Of all the DNA, just the CDR3 is kept, 57 bases in frame from base 1. Relative to germline, V is missing 4 bases and J is missing 4 bases, with 14 bases of the junction outside any gene match. This TCR was recovered from a woman aged 80 or over with acute or convalescent COVID-19. Sequencing was done on a sample of peripheral blood. The receptor chain draws on TRBV3-1 (or the pseudogene TRBV3-2) and TRBJ1-3, with 12 bases in between that match TRBD1. The nucleotide sequence is given as TGTGCCAGCAGCCCGCTCAGCTCGGGACAGGGGGCGGGAGGAAACACCATATATTTT. Translated, this is CASSPLSSGQGAGGNTIYF.